This T cell receptor (beta chain) was captured in a study of CD8 T cells in Susac syndrome. TEMRA cells were FACS-enriched, unlike CD8+ and CD4+ T cells, which were negatively isolated. Points on this clonotype: Its antigen is not known.

CDR3 length: 14 amino acids. V trimming: 6 bases; J trimming: 6 bases; junction bases outside the gene matches: 6. CDR1 MNHEY and CDR2 SVGAGI come from the germline V gene. RNA amounts of about 0.45 to 1 ug underwent reverse transcription with random hexamers. The CDR3 of TCR beta was amplified by immunoSEQ multiplex PCR across 54 Vbeta and 13 Jbeta. Via MiXCR, TCRdb re-called the immunoSEQ multiplex PCR reads, giving one row per CDR3 protein. This table holds some 300,000 distinct CDR3 sequences, 89% found once. General study results and limits: It was acknowledged in the study that the number of individuals who were included in its TCR sequencing and HLA analysis was relatively small.

Sequenced: CD8+ T cells from PBMCs. This receptor was taken from a human donor with multiple sclerosis. The chain links TRBV6-5 to TRBJ2-7, with 12 bases lining up with TRBD2. This chain's CDR3 is CASRLAGGPSEQYF. The CDR3 DNA reads TGTGCCAGCAGGCTAGCGGGAGGGCCAAGCGAGCAGTACTTC.